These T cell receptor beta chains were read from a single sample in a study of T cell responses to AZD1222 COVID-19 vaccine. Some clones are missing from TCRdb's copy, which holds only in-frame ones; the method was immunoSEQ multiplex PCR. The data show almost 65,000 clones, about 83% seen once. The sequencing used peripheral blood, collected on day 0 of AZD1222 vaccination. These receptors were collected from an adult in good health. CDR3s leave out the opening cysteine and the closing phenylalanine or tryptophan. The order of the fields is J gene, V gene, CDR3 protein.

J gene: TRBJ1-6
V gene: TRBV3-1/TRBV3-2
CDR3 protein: ASSRQNLNSPLH

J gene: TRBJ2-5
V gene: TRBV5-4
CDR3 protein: ASSWDRRETQY

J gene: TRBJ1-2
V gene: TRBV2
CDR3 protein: ASSEFDRDYGYT

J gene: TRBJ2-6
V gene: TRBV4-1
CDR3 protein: ASSQDRVAGANVLT

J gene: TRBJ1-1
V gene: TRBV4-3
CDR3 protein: ASSQSSGGTEAF

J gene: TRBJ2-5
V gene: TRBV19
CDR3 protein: ACSGGTQETQY

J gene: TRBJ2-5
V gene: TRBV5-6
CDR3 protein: ASSFLRGETQY

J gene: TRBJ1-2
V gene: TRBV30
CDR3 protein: AWSVGQGGGYT

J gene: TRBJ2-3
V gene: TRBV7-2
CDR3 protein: ASSFGGVTGVADTQY

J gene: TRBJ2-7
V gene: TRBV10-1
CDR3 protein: AKTGGPGLEQY

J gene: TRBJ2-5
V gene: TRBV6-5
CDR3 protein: ASSWSRETQY

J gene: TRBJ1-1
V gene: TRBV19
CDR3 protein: ASRNRVTEAF

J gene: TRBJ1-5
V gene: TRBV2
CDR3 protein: ASSEFPSEILNQPQH

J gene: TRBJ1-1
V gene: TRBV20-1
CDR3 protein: SARWTLEAF

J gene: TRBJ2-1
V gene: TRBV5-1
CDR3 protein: ASSLSSNEQF

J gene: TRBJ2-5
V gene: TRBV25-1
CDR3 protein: ATGTGQQETQY

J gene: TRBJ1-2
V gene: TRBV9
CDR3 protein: ASSTTGQVYGYT

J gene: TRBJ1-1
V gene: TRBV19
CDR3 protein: ASSSYSGGLVEAF

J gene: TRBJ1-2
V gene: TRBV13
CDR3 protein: ASSLGVTGVSYT

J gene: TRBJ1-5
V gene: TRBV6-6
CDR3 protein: ASSYSLSLGSQPQH

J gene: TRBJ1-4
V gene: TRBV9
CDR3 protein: ASSETGWGEKLF

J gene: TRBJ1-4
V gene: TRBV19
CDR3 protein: ASSPGQGRGGF

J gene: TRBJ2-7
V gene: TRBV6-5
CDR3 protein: ASSYGTVYEQY

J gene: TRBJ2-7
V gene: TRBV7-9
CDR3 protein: ASSSPGQGANEQY

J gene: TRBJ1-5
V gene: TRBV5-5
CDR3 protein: ASSLYRNSNQPQH

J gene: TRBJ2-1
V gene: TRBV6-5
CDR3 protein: ASRDGAKTYNEQF

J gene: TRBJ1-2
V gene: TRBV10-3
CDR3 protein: AIRDIRDDYGYT

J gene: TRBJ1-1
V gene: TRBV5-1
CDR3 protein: ASSLTGANTEAF

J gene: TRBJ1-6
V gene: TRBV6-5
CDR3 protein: ASSYDRNNSPLH

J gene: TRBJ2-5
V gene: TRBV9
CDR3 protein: ASSGGTSVPGETQY

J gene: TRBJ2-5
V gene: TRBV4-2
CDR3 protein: ASSPNRNQETQY

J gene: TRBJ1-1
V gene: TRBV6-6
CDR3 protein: ASSPNRGNTEAF

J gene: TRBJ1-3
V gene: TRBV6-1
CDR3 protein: ASSGRVDTNSGNTIY

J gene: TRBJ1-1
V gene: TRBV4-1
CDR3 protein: ASSRGPGLGNTEAF

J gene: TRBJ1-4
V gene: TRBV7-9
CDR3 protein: ASSPQGEKLF

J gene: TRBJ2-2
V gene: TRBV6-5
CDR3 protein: ASSYSGNTGELF

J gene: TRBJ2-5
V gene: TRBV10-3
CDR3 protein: AISETRLVSAGTQY

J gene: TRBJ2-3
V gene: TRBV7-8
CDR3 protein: ASSPGGRTDTQY

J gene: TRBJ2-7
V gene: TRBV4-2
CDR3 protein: ATSHDDWGTGKPYEQY

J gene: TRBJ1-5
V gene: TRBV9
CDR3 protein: ASSVTGSSNQPQH

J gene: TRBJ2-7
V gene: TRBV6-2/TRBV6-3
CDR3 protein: ASSRDTSYEQY

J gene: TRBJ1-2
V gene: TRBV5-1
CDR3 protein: ASSLGDGGYGYT

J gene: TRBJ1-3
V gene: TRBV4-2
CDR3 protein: ASSQDGGMGRSGNTIY

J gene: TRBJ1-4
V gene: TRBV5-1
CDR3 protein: ASSLDPGAATNEKLF

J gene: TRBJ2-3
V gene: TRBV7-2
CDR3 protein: ASSSRDSPLTQY

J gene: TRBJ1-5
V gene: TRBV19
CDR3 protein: ASKENSNQPQH

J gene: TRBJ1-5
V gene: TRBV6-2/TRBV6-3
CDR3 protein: ASSYSPGARPQH

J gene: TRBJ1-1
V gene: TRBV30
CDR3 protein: AWSVEGMGTEAF

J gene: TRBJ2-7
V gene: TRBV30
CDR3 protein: AWSVGNEQY

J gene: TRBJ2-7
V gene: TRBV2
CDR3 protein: ASNWGRQAAYEQY

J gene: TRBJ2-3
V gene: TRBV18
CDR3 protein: ASSTPAFTVDTQY

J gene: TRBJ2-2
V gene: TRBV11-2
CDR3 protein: ASSLRSATGELF

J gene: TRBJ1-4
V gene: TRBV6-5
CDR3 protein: ASMGRSTNEKLF